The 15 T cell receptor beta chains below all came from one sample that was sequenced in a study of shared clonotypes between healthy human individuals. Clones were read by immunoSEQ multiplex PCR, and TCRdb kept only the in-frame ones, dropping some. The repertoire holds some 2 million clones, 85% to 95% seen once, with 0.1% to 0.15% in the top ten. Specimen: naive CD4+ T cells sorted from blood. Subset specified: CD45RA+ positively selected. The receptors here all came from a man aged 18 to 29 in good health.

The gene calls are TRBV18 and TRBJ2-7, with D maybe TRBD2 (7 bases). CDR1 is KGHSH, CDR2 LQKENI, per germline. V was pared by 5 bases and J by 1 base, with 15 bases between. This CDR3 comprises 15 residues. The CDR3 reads CASSAPGRGSYEQYF. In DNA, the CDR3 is TGTGCCAGCTCAGCCCCAGGGAGGGGGTCCTACGAGCAGTACTTC.

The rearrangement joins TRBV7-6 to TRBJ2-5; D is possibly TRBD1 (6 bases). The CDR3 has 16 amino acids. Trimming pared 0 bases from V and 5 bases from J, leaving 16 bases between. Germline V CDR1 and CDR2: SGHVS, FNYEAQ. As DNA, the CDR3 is TGTGCCAGCAGCTTAGCAAGGCGCAGGGGCGGGGAGACCCAGTACTTC. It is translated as CASSLARRRGGETQYF.

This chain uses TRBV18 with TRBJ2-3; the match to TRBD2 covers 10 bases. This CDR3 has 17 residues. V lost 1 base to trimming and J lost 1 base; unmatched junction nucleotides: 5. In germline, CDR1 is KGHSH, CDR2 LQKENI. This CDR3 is CASSPLASGSGTDTQYF. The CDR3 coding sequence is TGTGCCAGCTCACCACTAGCTAGCGGGAGTGGCACAGATACGCAGTATTTT.

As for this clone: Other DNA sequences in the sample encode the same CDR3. CDR3 residues: CASSLSETQYF. As DNA, the CDR3 is TGTGCCAGCAGCTTGTCAGAGACCCAGTACTTC. This chain uses TRBV5-8 with TRBJ2-5; D is unclear. The germline gives CDR1 SGHTS, CDR2 YDEGEE. V dropped 1 base and J dropped 4 bases, with 2 bases sitting between them. This CDR3 is built from 11 residues.

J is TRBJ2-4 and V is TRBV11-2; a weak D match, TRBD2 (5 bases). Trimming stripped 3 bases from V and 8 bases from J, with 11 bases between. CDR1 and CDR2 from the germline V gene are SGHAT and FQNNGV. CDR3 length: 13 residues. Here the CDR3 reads CASSFPGSYIQYF. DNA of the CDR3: TGTGCCAGCAGCTTTCCGGGGTCCTACATTCAGTACTTC. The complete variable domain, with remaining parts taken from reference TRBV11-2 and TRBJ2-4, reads EAGVAQSPRYKIIEKRQSVAFWCNPISGHATLYWYQQILGQGPKLLIQFQNNGVVDDSQLPKDRFSAERLKGVDSTLKIQPAKLEDSAVYLCASSFPGSYIQYFGAGTRLSVL.

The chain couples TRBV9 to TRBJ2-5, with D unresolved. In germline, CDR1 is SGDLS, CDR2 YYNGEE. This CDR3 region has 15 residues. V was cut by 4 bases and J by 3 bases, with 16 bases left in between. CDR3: CASSSPGIFKETQYF. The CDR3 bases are TGTGCCAGCAGCTCACCAGGCATCTTTAAAGAGACCCAGTACTTC.

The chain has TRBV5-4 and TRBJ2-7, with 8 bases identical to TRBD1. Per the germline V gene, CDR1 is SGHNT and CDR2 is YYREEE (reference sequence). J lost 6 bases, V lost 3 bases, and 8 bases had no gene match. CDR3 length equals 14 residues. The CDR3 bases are TGTGCCAGCAGCTCCGGGACAGGCCTACGCGAGCAGTACTTC. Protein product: CASSSGTGLREQYF. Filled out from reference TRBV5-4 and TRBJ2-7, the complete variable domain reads ETGVTQSPTHLIKTRGQQVTLRCSSQSGHNTVSWYQQALGQGPQFIFQYYREEENGRGNFPPRFSGLQFPNYSSELNVNALELDDSALYLCASSSGTGLREQYFGPGTRLTVT.

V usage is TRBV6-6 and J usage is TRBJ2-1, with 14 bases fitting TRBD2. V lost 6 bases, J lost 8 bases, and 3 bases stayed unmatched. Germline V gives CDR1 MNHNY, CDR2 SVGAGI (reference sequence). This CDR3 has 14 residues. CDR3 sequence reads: CASRGLAGGDEQFF. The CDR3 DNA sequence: TGTGCCAGCAGAGGACTAGCGGGAGGTGATGAGCAGTTCTTC.

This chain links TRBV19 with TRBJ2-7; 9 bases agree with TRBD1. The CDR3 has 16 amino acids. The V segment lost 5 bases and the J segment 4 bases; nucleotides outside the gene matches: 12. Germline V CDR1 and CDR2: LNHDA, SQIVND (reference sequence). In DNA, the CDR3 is TGTGCCAGTAGTTCCTCAACAGGGGGCGCGGAGTACGAGCAGTACTTC. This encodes CASSSSTGGAEYEQYF. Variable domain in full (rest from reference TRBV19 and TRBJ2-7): DGGITQSPKYLFRKEGQNVTLSCEQNLNHDAMYWYRQDPGQGLRLIYYSQIVNDFQKGDIAEGYSVSREKKESFPLTVTSAQKNPTAFYLCASSSSTGGAEYEQYFGPGTRLTVT.

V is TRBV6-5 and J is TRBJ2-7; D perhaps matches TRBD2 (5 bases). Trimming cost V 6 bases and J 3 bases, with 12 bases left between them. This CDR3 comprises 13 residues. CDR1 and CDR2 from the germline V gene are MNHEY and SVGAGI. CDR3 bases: TGTGCCAGCAGCCGGCGGGCGTACTACGAGCAGTACTTC. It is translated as CASSRRAYYEQYF.

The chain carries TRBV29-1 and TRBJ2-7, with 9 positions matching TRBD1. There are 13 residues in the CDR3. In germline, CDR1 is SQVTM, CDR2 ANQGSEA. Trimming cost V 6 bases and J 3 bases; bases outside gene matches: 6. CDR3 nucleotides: TGCAGCGTCAAGGGACAGGGAAACTACGAGCAGTACTTC. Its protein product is CSVKGQGNYEQYF.

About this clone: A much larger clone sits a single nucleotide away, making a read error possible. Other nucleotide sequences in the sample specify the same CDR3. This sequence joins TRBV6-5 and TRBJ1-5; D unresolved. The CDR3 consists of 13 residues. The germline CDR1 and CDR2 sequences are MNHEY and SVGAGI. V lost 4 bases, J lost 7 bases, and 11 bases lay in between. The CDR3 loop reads CASSSAPNQPQHF. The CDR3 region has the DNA TGTGCCAGCAGTTCAGCCCCAAACCAGCCCCAGCATTTT.

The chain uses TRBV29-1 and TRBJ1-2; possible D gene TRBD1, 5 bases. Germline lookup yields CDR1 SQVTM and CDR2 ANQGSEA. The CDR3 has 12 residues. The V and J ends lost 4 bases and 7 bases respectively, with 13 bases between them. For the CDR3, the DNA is TGCAGCGTTGTTGAGGGACGCAGTGGCTACACCTTC. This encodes CSVVEGRSGYTF.

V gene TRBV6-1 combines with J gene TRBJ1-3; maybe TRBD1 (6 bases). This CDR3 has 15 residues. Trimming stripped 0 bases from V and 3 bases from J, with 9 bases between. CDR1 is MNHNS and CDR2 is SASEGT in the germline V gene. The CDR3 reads CASSEASRGGNTIYF. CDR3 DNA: TGTGCCAGCAGTGAAGCAAGCAGGGGTGGAAACACCATATATTTT.

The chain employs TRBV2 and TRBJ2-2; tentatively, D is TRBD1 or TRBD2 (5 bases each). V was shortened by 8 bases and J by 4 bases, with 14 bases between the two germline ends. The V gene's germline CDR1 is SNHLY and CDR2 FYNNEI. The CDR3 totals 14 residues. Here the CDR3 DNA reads TGTGCCAGCGGACGGGACGACACCACCGGGGAGCTGTTTTTT. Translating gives CASGRDDTTGELFF.